These 15 T cell receptor beta chains originate from one sample sequenced in a study of blood T cell repertoires in COVID-19. Sequencing was performed with immunoSEQ multiplex PCR; in TCRdb, only in-frame clones are kept and a portion is missing. This table has under 140,000 clones, 76% appearing once. The sample taken for sequencing was peripheral blood. The receptors here all came from a woman over 75 with acute or convalescent COVID-19.

The chain has TRBV7-2 and TRBJ2-5; 8 nucleotides agree with TRBD1. The CDR3 extends over 15 amino acids. Trimming removed 5 bases from V and 5 bases from J; junction bases left unmatched: 10. Germline lookup yields CDR1 SGHTA and CDR2 FQGNSA. The DNA for the CDR3 is TGTGCCAGCAGCCTTGGGGGACAGGCGGGGGAGACCCAGTACTTC. Protein product: CASSLGGQAGETQYF.

The V gene is TRBV27, the J gene TRBJ2-7; a weak D match, TRBD1 (6 bases). CDR3 size: 13 residues. Germline CDR1 and CDR2: MNHEY and SMNVEV (reference sequence). V was cut by 3 bases and J by 2 bases, with 8 bases left in between. In DNA, the CDR3 is TGTGCCAGCAGTTTGCCAGGGGCCTACGAGCAGTACTTC. It is translated as CASSLPGAYEQYF.

The chain combines TRBV19 with TRBJ1-1; D might be TRBD1 (6 bases). From germline, CDR1 is LNHDA and CDR2 SQIVND (reference sequence). The V end was cut by 2 bases, the J end by 5 bases, with 15 bases between. CDR3 length: 15 residues. As DNA, the CDR3 is TGTGCCAGTAGTATAATGGATCAGGGGAAAACTGAAGCTTTCTTT. Translating it yields CASSIMDQGKTEAFF. Using reference TRBV19 and TRBJ1-1 for the parts outside the CDR3, the full variable domain is DGGITQSPKYLFRKEGQNVTLSCEQNLNHDAMYWYRQDPGQGLRLIYYSQIVNDFQKGDIAEGYSVSREKKESFPLTVTSAQKNPTAFYLCASSIMDQGKTEAFFGQGTRLTVV.

The rearrangement joins TRBV29-1 to TRBJ1-2; 8 nucleotides line up with TRBD1. CDR3 length: 13 amino acids. Germline V CDR1 and CDR2: SQVTM, ANQGSEA. V trimming: 4 bases; J trimming: 4 bases; junction bases outside the gene matches: 5. The DNA of the CDR3 is TGCAGCGTTGGGACAGGGCTCGGCTATGGCTACACCTTC. It is translated as CSVGTGLGYGYTF.

The chain links TRBV6-5 to TRBJ2-7; TRBD1 might be the D (7 bases). Germline CDR1 reads MNHEY; CDR2 reads SVGAGI. CDR3 length: 15 residues. Deletions cut 0 bases from V and 6 bases from J, with 15 bases between. The CDR3 protein is CASSYSTGQGGEQYF. The CDR3 bases are TGTGCCAGCAGTTACTCGACGGGCCAGGGGGGCGAGCAGTACTTC.

This chain links TRBV24-1 with TRBJ2-1; 10 bases align to TRBD1. Germline CDR1 and CDR2: KGHDR and SFDVKD. V lost 4 bases, J lost 6 bases, and 8 bases stayed unmatched. The CDR3 has 16 residues. As DNA, the CDR3 is TGTGCCACCAGTGAAACCGGGACAGGGGCTTCCAATGAGCAGTTCTTC. It codes for CATSETGTGASNEQFF.

Many counts were recorded for this clone. This chain's CDR3 is CASRESYGYTF. CDR3 in DNA: TGTGCCAGCAGGGAGTCCTATGGCTACACCTTC. The V gene is TRBV2, the J gene TRBJ1-2; the D is unclear. Looked up from germline, CDR1 is SNHLY and CDR2 is FYNNEI. Trimming stripped 6 bases from V and 4 bases from J, with 6 bases between. CDR3 length equals 11 residues.

V and J are TRBV5-1 and TRBJ1-1; D not resolved. CDR1 and CDR2 (germline): SGHRS, YFSETQ. CDR3 length: 15 residues. Trimming left V 0 bases short and J 1 base short, with 10 bases between. CDR3 residues: CASSLETGANTEAFF. The CDR3, as DNA: TGCGCCAGCAGCTTGGAAACCGGAGCGAACACTGAAGCTTTCTTT.

In its sample, this clone was seen a few times. The chain uses TRBV6-2 or TRBV6-3 and TRBJ2-7, with D perhaps matching TRBD1 (6 bases). The germline V gene has CDR1 MNHEY and CDR2 SVGEGT. V shed 4 bases and J shed 8 bases, with 15 bases lying between them. CDR3 length: 13 amino acids. The CDR3 DNA reads TGTGCCAGCAGTTTCGGACAGCTAGGTCAGCAGTACTTC. This sequence encodes CASSFGQLGQQYF.

The rearrangement links TRBV9 to TRBJ1-1; possible D gene TRBD1, 5 bases. Germline V lookup: CDR1 SGDLS, CDR2 YYNGEE. Trimming left V 0 bases short and J 4 bases short, with 13 bases between. The CDR3 is 15 residues long. CDR3 region: CASSVEGWGGTEAFF. CDR3 DNA: TGTGCCAGCAGCGTAGAAGGGTGGGGGGGCACTGAAGCTTTCTTT.

The chain couples TRBV5-4 to TRBJ1-2; D not resolved. CDR1 and CDR2 from the germline V gene are SGHNT and YYREEE (reference sequence). The V end was cut by 0 bases, the J end by 4 bases, with 7 bases between. This CDR3 region has 13 residues. The CDR3 protein is CASSLAGSYGYTF. In DNA form, the CDR3 reads TGTGCCAGCAGCTTGGCGGGAAGCTATGGCTACACCTTC.

The chain uses TRBV11-2 and TRBJ1-1; D call uncertain. CDR1 SGHAT and CDR2 FQNNGV come from the germline V gene. CDR3 length: 13 residues. Trimming stripped 4 bases from V and 3 bases from J, with 9 bases between. Here the CDR3 DNA reads TGTGCCAGCAGCTCGGCGGGGTACACTGAAGCTTTCTTT. It is translated as CASSSAGYTEAFF.

As to this clone: Other DNA sequences from this sample encode an identical CDR3 as well. J is TRBJ1-2 and V is TRBV2; no firm D call. This CDR3 region has 11 residues. Trimming pared 6 bases from V and 8 bases from J, leaving 10 bases between. CDR1 is SNHLY and CDR2 is FYNNEI in the germline V gene. The CDR3 loop reads CASSSGGGYTF. The DNA for the CDR3 is TGTGCCAGCAGCTCCGGAGGGGGCTACACCTTC. Full variable domain (outside the CDR3, taken from reference TRBV2 and TRBJ1-2): EPEVTQTPSHQVTQMGQEVILRCVPISNHLYFYWYRQILGQKVEFLVSFYNNEISEKSEIFDDQFSVERPDGSNFTLKIRSTKLEDSAMYFCASSSGGGYTFGSGTRLTVV.

This clone was picked up one time. This chain joins TRBV19 and TRBJ1-2; D might be TRBD1 (5 bases). The V end lost 8 bases, the J end lost 0 bases, and 10 bases lay between the germline ends. CDR3 length: 13 amino acids. CDR1 is LNHDA, CDR2 SQIVND, per germline (reference sequence). The chain's CDR3 is CASAWGPNYGYTF. The CDR3 nucleotides are TGTGCCAGTGCTTGGGGCCCTAACTATGGCTACACCTTC.

This chain joins TRBV14 and TRBJ2-1; TRBD2 might be the D (6 bases). V was clipped by 6 bases and J by 1 base, with 10 bases between them. The CDR3 has 14 amino acids. Germline-derived CDR1 and CDR2 are SGHDN and FVKESK. CDR3 amino acids: CASSKAGSYNEQFF. The DNA for the CDR3 is TGTGCCAGCAGTAAGGCGGGATCCTACAATGAGCAGTTCTTC.